This T cell receptor beta chain was sequenced in a study of cytomegalovirus exposure and HLA in healthy donors (dated by TCRdb to about 2017). A note on the overall study: An earlier analysis of roughly 610 of the donors reported 276 Gb of sequence data and approximately 120 million unique TCR beta sequences obtained from roughly 170 million T cells. Typing coverage differed by locus: A, B, C, DRB1 and DQB1 were typed in roughly 620-630 donors, DQA1 in 500 to 550, DPA1 in some 570, and DPB1 in roughly 470. Among the roughly 380 genotyped donors, approximately 77% belonged to the genetic ancestry cluster associated with self-reported Caucasian donors. Roughly 5 DR-DQ haplotypes were treated as single units for association and clustering because of strong linkage in the cohort. Rather than drawing on any new phenotypic data, the later analysis identified candidate immune exposures from TCR beta sequences and the way those sequences occurred across donors. Donor age, sex, ethnicity and CMV serostatus were compiled together with the repertoire data. HLA typing covered class I and class II loci at four-digit resolution. The T cell repertoires of 666 subjects were profiled by immunosequencing and related to cytomegalovirus serostatus. A separate validation cohort of roughly 130 different subjects was used in addition to the approximately 610-subject first cohort. An earlier analysis of 587 of the donors applied high-throughput TCR beta sequencing to assess whether each TCR beta V gene segment acted as functional or pseudogenic. The study was designed to test whether signatures of past pathogen exposure could be identified by cataloging public T cell receptors. All discovery cohort repertoires had been generated on a single sequencing platform. Roughly 300 gigabases of sequencing data and about 92 million unique TCR sequences made up an early release that covered approximately 620 HLA-typed donors. In a later genetic analysis, genome-wide SNP genotypes for 398 of the 666 donors were used, and that subset was treated as a discovery cohort. High-throughput TCR immunosequencing, statistical association of individual TCRs with disease status, and machine learning were combined to predict cytomegalovirus infection status. A later analysis re-analyzed previously published TCR beta repertoires from 500 to 700 donors and added high-resolution HLA genotyping to study TCR occurrence patterns. On average, around 240,000 unique TCR beta nucleotide sequences were sequenced per donor among 350 to 400 genotyped donors of the cohort, with roughly 18% of those sequences being non-productive. What the research found in general, with its limitations: The presence/absence analyses assumed that sequencing depth was roughly uniform across donors, and that assumption may not be true. A few of the identified cytomegalovirus-associated TCR beta chains were confirmed in vitro to be specific for cytomegalovirus antigens. For the cohort, immune exposure information was limited to CMV serostatus. A total of roughly 160 TCR beta chains were listed by the study as associated with cytomegalovirus. Most TCR sequences were observed very rarely across donors, whereas some public TCRs were present in many individuals. In a later analysis, HLA-associated TCR beta chains were found to be more clonally expanded and to have lower generation probabilities than equally common non-associated chains. In an earlier analysis of 587 of the donors, most TCR beta V segments were observed in productive rearrangements about 90% or about 30% of the time, broadly matching IMGT annotations. Because HLA typing was unavailable for some donors at each locus, only the typed subset was used in association tests. At a false discovery rate of 0.05, a later analysis linked some 17,000 TCR beta sequences to specific HLA alleles. A later analysis reported that several top co-occurrence clusters appeared linked to parvovirus B19, influenza, CMV and Epstein-Barr virus. The sequencing pipeline was judged likely to have produced a cluster of highly shared sequence variants as a technical artifact. A later analysis found that TCR association rates varied across HLA loci, with DRB1 alleles showing the most associated TCRs and HLA-C alleles the fewest. According to a later analysis, most CMV-associated TCR beta chains appeared to be HLA-restricted, and the HLA associations seemed to be driven largely by CMV exposure. The classifier was reported to diagnose cytomegalovirus status with high specificity and sensitivity in both the original cohort and the validation cohort. Some IMGT-functional V segments, including TRBV6-2 and TRBV6-3, could not be told apart with the 87-base-pair reads, so those segments were excluded. When HLA alleles, especially DR and DQ, strongly co-occurred, TCR associations were difficult to assign to individual alleles. Correlated functional status among segregating V segments might be attributable to linkage disequilibrium, but an unknown experimental factor could not be ruled out. The cohort was sequenced for TCR beta chains only, and without alpha or paired-chain data the features that could be detected were limited. According to the authors, the approach could potentially be generalized to other disease states and immunological phenotypes. A further reported finding was that TCR beta sequences accurately predicted the HLA-A and HLA-B alleles for most subjects in the first cohort. Compared with the roughly 670-donor mean, donors in an Asian-associated ancestry cluster had fewer N-insertions in productive TCRs, according to a later genetic analysis. Because counts were too low, around 18 rarely observed V segments, including chromosome 9 orphons, were left out of the earlier analysis of 587 of the donors. A later genetic analysis associated a missense DCLRE1C variant with V-gene and J-gene trimming of TCR beta chains, and an independent cohort replicated the association.

Of note for this clone: What this receptor recognizes is not known. No clone much larger than this one lies a single base away; base qualities are absent.

V drops 7 bases and J drops 1 base, leaving 15 bases in between. Reading the germline V gene gives CDR1 SGHRS and CDR2 YFSETQ. From its cysteine to its phenylalanine, the CDR3 spans 14 amino acids. Only the CDR3 part of the read is kept: 42 bases, read in frame from the first base. In total, over 600 healthy bone marrow donors made up the cohort. All cohort members were sampled while nominally healthy, although unrecorded immune exposures were likely present. The donor tested CMV seropositive and was one of the 289 seropositive cohort members. A peripheral blood sample was collected from each donor, and TCR beta sequencing was performed on peripheral blood mononuclear cells. The Qiagen DNeasy Blood Extraction Kit was used to extract genomic DNA from the blood cell samples. The library was produced with the immunoSEQ multiplex PCR assay. A mixture of 60 forward primers for TCR Vbeta segments and 13 reverse primers for TCR Jbeta segments was used in the multiplex PCR. The CDR3 region of rearranged TCR beta genes was amplified from genomic DNA by a multiplex PCR assay. On the Illumina HiSeq System, the amplified TCR beta libraries were sequenced as 87-base-pair reads. The authors' pipeline ran thus. In a later analysis, tens of millions of unique TCR beta chains were counted across the approximately 620 repertoires, and around 10 million of these chains were shared by at least two donors. A nearest-neighbor algorithm error-corrected the raw reads and collapsed the reads into unique sequences, merging closely related sequences to remove PCR and sequencing errors. Alignment of CDR3 sequences to IMGT reference sequences was used to assign V, D and J gene segments. For a sequence to be retained, a match of at least six nucleotides to both a V gene segment and a J gene segment was required. Rearrangements were called productive when the CDR3 lacked stop codons and stayed in frame with V and J; all others were non-productive. Following IMGT convention, CDR3 was defined as the stretch from the second conserved V-encoded cysteine to the conserved J-encoded phenylalanine. The earlier analysis of 550 to 650 of the donors excluded any sequence lacking an unambiguous match to a single V gene segment. An earlier analysis of 500 to 600 of the donors classified V segments as functional when productive rearrangements were above 56.7% and as segregating when the standard deviation between donors was above 5%. To diagnose cytomegalovirus status from the catalog of TCR beta chain sequences, a statistical classification framework was built. A later analysis assigned V and J genes by comparing TCR nucleotide sequences with IMGT/GENE-DB human TR gene sequences. The TCRdist pipeline was used in a later analysis to assign CDR3 sequences and most-parsimonious VDJ recombination scenarios. In a later analysis, each TCR beta chain was defined by its CDR3 amino acid sequence together with its V-gene family, and reads without a unique V-gene family were excluded. To address suspected cross-contamination and a sequencing artifact, a later analysis removed approximately 600 highly shared, low-generation-probability nucleotide sequences. For each public chain, a later analysis derived a clonal expansion index from normalized ranks of inferred template counts within each repertoire. Generation probabilities in a later analysis came from a VDJ recombination model fitted to out-of-frame rearrangements, and those results were checked against IGoR. A later analysis scored TCR-TCR, TCR-HLA and TCR-CMV co-occurrence with hypergeometric tests, applying a repertoire-size bias correction to TCR pairs. In a later analysis, false discovery rates were estimated by permuting HLA or CMV assignments 20 times. In a later analysis, co-occurring TCRs were grouped using DBSCAN, with TCRdist sequence similarity added in when clustering inside HLA-allele-positive subsets. Repertoires with fewer than 30,000 or more than 120,000 public chains, plus five repertoires with anomalous nucleotide sharing, were excluded from co-occurrence clustering. Imported from immuneACCESS, the table was reduced by TCRdb to in-frame sequences with V and J called. These copies leave out some clones; in studies compared against another copy, an unresolved V gene accounts for under half, and the cause of the remainder is not known. V and J calls and clone size are given by that table; D and trimming were obtained from the DNA. The sample profile shows approximately 110,000 clones; around three quarters of them were found once. Roughly 3% of the sample is in the top ten clones.

Sequenced: PBMCs. This sequence was found in a woman younger than 35 in good health and CMV-seropositive. This receptor chain uses TRBV5-1 and TRBJ2-7, with TRBD1 tentatively as D gene (6 bases match). The sequence in DNA is TGCGCCAGCGCCCGGGACACCCAATCCTACGAGCAGTACTTC. It codes for CASARDTQSYEQYF.